A single sample is the source of the 21 T cell receptor beta chains below, sequenced in a study of regulatory T cells in long-lasting Graves disease. In building TCR beta libraries, iRepertoire HTBI primers were used together with Arm-PCR of CDR3 regions. TCRdb analysed the multiplex PCR reads with MiXCR anew, one entry per CDR3 protein. The sample comprises about 540,000 distinct CDR3 sequences, 13% of which are singletons, and about 10% rests with the top ten. Time point described: newly diagnosed GD, antithyroid drugs for less than 3 months. With RNA extracted from PBMCs as input, the TCR library was made. The sample was also linked to a second study, of T cells in Graves' hyperthyroidism and ophthalmopathy.

The specimen comprised peripheral blood mononuclear cells (PBMCs), sampled at new diagnosis, from a patient treated with antithyroid drugs. These receptors were obtained from a man aged 25-40 years with Graves disease.

This clonotype was found once. The gene calls are TRBV7-9 and TRBJ2-1; D gene unclear. The germline V gene has CDR1 SEHNR and CDR2 FQNEAQ (reference sequence). V lost 2 bases and J 15 bases, leaving 14 bases between the germline ends. The CDR3 has 12 amino acids. CDR3 in DNA: TGTGCCAGCAGCTTAAATCCCGGCTACTTGTTCTTC. This encodes CASSLNPGYLFF.

This clonotype has at least ten counts. The rearrangement links TRBV13 to TRBJ2-7; 9 bases align to TRBD2. Trimming removed 8 bases from V and 6 bases from J; junction bases left unmatched: 17. Germline V CDR1 and CDR2: PRHDT, FYEKMQ (reference sequence). The CDR3 loop spans 16 amino acids. CDR3 sequence: CASATAGGLAGFEQYF. In DNA, the CDR3 is TGTGCCAGCGCCACAGCAGGGGGGCTAGCGGGATTCGAGCAGTACTTC.

Remarks on this clonotype: With a far larger clone one base away, a read error is the likely cause. This sequence joins TRBV6-5 and TRBJ2-4, with unresolved D. Germline V gene sequence: CDR1 MNHEY, CDR2 SVGAGI. The CDR3 has 13 residues. Here the CDR3 reads CASSYSTSDEKFF. The CDR3 bases are TGTGCCAGCAGTTACTCGACGAGCGATGAGAAGTTCTTC.

This clonotype was found a few times. V usage is TRBV19 and J usage is TRBJ2-1, with D possibly being TRBD2 (6 bases). The germline V gene has CDR1 LNHDA and CDR2 SQIVND (reference sequence). There are 14 residues in the CDR3. V lost 3 bases and J lost 4, with 10 bases in between. The CDR3 sequence is CASSIGGDYNEQFF. The CDR3 DNA is TGTGCCAGTAGTATCGGCGGGGATTACAATGAGCAGTTCTTC. Supplemented by reference TRBV19 and TRBJ2-1, the full variable domain reads DGGITQSPKYLFRKEGQNVTLSCEQNLNHDAMYWYRQDPGQGLRLIYYSQIVNDFQKGDIAEGYSVSREKKESFPLTVTSAQKNPTAFYLCASSIGGDYNEQFFGPGTRLTVL.

This clonotype has just a few counts. This sequence joins TRBV9 and TRBJ2-3; D ambiguous. V lost 3 bases and J 2 bases, leaving 13 bases between the germline ends. Germline lookup yields CDR1 SGDLS and CDR2 YYNGEE. CDR3 size: 15 residues. CDR3 DNA sequence: TGTGCCAGCAGCGCCCGCTCCCACCACACAGATACGCAGTATTTT. The encoded protein is CASSARSHHTDTQYF.

J is TRBJ2-7 and V is TRBV7-9; D unresolved. V was shortened by 1 base and J by 2 bases, with 6 bases between the two germline ends. CDR1 SEHNR and CDR2 FQNEAQ come from the germline V gene (reference sequence). The CDR3 contains 13 residues. CDR3 in DNA: TGTGCCAGCAGCTTAGGCTTTCCCTACGAGCAGTACTTC. This sequence encodes CASSLGFPYEQYF.

This clonotype has a count of ten or more. The chain recombines TRBV15 with TRBJ2-7, with 7 bases identical to TRBD2. Trimming at V came to 1 base and at J to 2 bases, leaving 5 bases not matched to a gene. Germline loops: CDR1 LNHNV, CDR2 YYDKDF (reference sequence). CDR3 length: 15 amino acids. The CDR3 loop reads CATSRGEGFAYEQYF. The CDR3 region has the DNA TGTGCCACCAGCAGAGGGGAGGGATTCGCCTACGAGCAGTACTTC.

This clonotype was seen many times. The CDR3 loop is CASGGADDSGNTIYF. The DNA of the CDR3 is TGTGCCAGCGGAGGGGCAGATGACTCTGGAAACACCATATATTTT. The chain carries TRBV13 and TRBJ1-3; D is possibly TRBD1 (5 bases). The V end lost 8 bases, the J end lost 0 bases, and 14 bases lay between the germline ends. The CDR3 extends over 15 amino acids. Germline CDR1 and CDR2: PRHDT and FYEKMQ (reference sequence).

Points on this clonotype: This may arise from a read error, as a much more abundant clone is one base away. This chain connects TRBV9 to TRBJ1-1; unclear D gene. V lost 0 bases and J lost 1, with 1 base in between. The germline V gene has CDR1 SGDLS and CDR2 YYNGEE. The CDR3 loop spans 12 amino acids. Here the CDR3 reads CASSVANTEAFF. The CDR3 DNA reads TGTGCCAGCAGCGTAGCGAACACTGAAGCTTTCTTT.

This clonotype was counted many times. The genes are TRBV7-9 and TRBJ2-5, with 11 bases fitting TRBD1. This CDR3 is built from 16 residues. Germline V gene data show CDR1 as SEHNR and CDR2 as FQNEAQ (reference sequence). V was pared by 1 base and J by 4 bases, with 5 bases of the junction left unmatched. CDR3 in DNA: TGTGCCAGCAGCTTAGTCGGACAGGGGGCAGGAGAGACCCAGTACTTC. Residues: CASSLVGQGAGETQYF.

The sample holds a few counts of this clonotype. This chain joins TRBV3-1 and TRBJ2-3; D uncertain. Per germline, CDR1 LGHDT and CDR2 YNNKEL (reference sequence). V lost 3 bases and J 0 bases, leaving 7 bases between the germline ends. The CDR3 runs 14 residues. CDR3 DNA: TGTGCCAGCAGCCAGATGACTAGCACAGATACGCAGTATTTT. Translated: CASSQMTSTDTQYF.

This clonotype was observed many times. V gene TRBV12-3 or TRBV12-4 combines with J gene TRBJ1-1, with 7 bases identical to TRBD1. The CDR3 covers 15 residues. The trim removed 7 bases at V and 6 bases at J, leaving 14 bases unmatched. In nucleotides, the CDR3 is TGTGCCAGCATTAGAGGGACAGAGGGGACAGCTGAAGCTTTCTTT. Translating gives CASIRGTEGTAEAFF.

This clonotype was observed many times. The chain joins TRBV7-9 to TRBJ1-5; 9 bases are shared with TRBD1. Germline CDR1 and CDR2: SEHNR and FQNEAQ (reference sequence). The V segment lost 1 base and the J segment 0 bases; nucleotides outside the gene matches: 4. The CDR3 is made up of 17 amino acids. DNA for the CDR3: TGTGCCAGCAGCTTAGAACAGGGGGCTTATAGCAATCAGCCCCAGCATTTT. Encoded protein: CASSLEQGAYSNQPQHF.

In its sample, this clonotype was seen a few times. The chain carries TRBV12-3 or TRBV12-4 and TRBJ1-6; 7 bases are a match to TRBD1. The length of the CDR3 is 14 residues. The J segment lost 14 bases and the V segment lost 2 bases, leaving 9 bases of the junction unmatched. As DNA, the CDR3 is TGTGCCAGCAGTTTAAGAACAGGGGAATTCACCCTCCACTTT. This sequence encodes CASSLRTGEFTLHF.

This rearrangement joins TRBV12-3 or TRBV12-4 to TRBJ2-3; TRBD2 matches 12 bases. J was trimmed by 1 base and V by 6 bases; bases with no gene match: 8. This CDR3 is 17 amino acids long. The CDR3 region is CASRPHLAGGGTDTQYF. In DNA, the CDR3 is TGTGCCAGCAGACCCCATCTAGCGGGAGGGGGCACAGATACGCAGTATTTT.

The table lists this clonotype with many counts. The V call is TRBV27, the J call TRBJ1-6; D is possibly TRBD1 (5 bases). This CDR3 spans 15 amino acids. V was pared by 1 base and J by 10 bases, with 14 bases between. Germline V gene sequence: CDR1 MNHEY, CDR2 SMNVEV (reference sequence). The CDR3 loop reads CASSLLQGSESPLHF. As DNA, the CDR3 is TGTGCCAGCAGTTTATTGCAGGGTTCGGAATCACCCCTCCACTTT.

This clonotype was detected only a few times. This sequence joins TRBV20-1 and TRBJ2-5; 7 bases are a match to TRBD2. Trimming removed 6 bases from V and 2 bases from J; junction bases left unmatched: 9. Germline-derived CDR1 and CDR2 are DFQATT and SNEGSKA (reference sequence). The CDR3 has 14 residues. For the CDR3, the DNA is TGCAGTGCCCCGTTGGGGGGGTTGCAAGAGACCCAGTACTTC. Translated: CSAPLGGLQETQYF.

The table lists this clonotype with a few counts. The chain is built from TRBV20-1 and TRBJ2-2; D not certain. The CDR3 spans 17 residues. V was clipped by 0 bases and J by 6 bases, with 20 bases between them. Germline CDR1 reads DFQATT; CDR2 reads SNEGSKA (reference sequence). The CDR3 is CSARDRNRATLPGELFF. In DNA form, the CDR3 reads TGCAGTGCTAGAGATCGAAACCGGGCCACACTCCCCGGGGAGCTGTTTTTT.

Only a few counts were recorded for this clonotype. The genes are TRBV3-1 and TRBJ2-1; perhaps TRBD2 as D (6 bases). Germline CDR1 reads LGHDT; CDR2 reads YNNKEL (reference sequence). CDR3 length equals 15 residues. Trimming shortened V by 5 bases and J by 3 bases, and 14 bases separated the two germline ends. The CDR3 DNA is TGTGCCAGCAGCTGGGGACTGGAACACTACAATGAGCAGTTCTTC. Translation: CASSWGLEHYNEQFF.

The chain uses TRBV18 and TRBJ2-7; TRBD1 matches at 8 bases. The V and J ends lost 1 base and 7 bases, in that order; junction bases with no gene match: 9. The CDR3 is 15 residues long. Germline V CDR1 and CDR2: KGHSH, LQKENI. Here the CDR3 DNA reads TGTGCCAGCTCACCACTGGCCCAGGGGGCTCGGGAGCAGTACTTC. As protein: CASSPLAQGAREQYF. Looking up the rest from reference TRBV18 and TRBJ2-7 gives the full variable domain: NAGVMQNPRHLVRRRGQEARLRCSPMKGHSHVYWYRQLPEEGLKFMVYLQKENIIDESGMPKERFSAEFPKEGPSILRIQQVVRGDSAAYFCASSPLAQGAREQYFGPGTRLTVT.

V gene TRBV19 combines with J gene TRBJ1-5; TRBD1 aligns across 7 bases. This CDR3 region has 17 residues. J gave up 0 bases and V 6 bases, and 11 bases lay outside the gene matches. CDR1 and CDR2 from the germline V gene are LNHDA and SQIVND (reference sequence). In DNA form, the CDR3 reads TGTGCCAGTAGACGACTAACAGGGGATCTTAGCAATCAGCCCCAGCATTTT. It codes for CASRRLTGDLSNQPQHF. Filled out from reference TRBV19 and TRBJ1-5, the complete variable domain reads DGGITQSPKYLFRKEGQNVTLSCEQNLNHDAMYWYRQDPGQGLRLIYYSQIVNDFQKGDIAEGYSVSREKKESFPLTVTSAQKNPTAFYLCASRRLTGDLSNQPQHFGDGTRLSIL.